This TCR beta chain was identified in a study of blood T cell repertoires in COVID-19. Seattle researchers signed up patients amid active infection and tracked them longitudinally. Here immunoSEQ multiplex PCR was the method, and the copy in TCRdb shows in-frame clones only, minus some. The data hold 130,000 or so clones, with about four fifths observed a single time. The receptor comes from a man aged 30-40 years with COVID-19, enrolled during active disease. Sequencing was performed on peripheral blood.

The CDR3 nucleotides are TGTGCCAGCAGTGTACAGGGAAGACGTACTGAAGCTTTCTTT. It yields the protein CASSVQGRRTEAFF. V is TRBV6-4 and J is TRBJ1-1; D perhaps matches TRBD1 (6 bases). The CDR3 loop spans 14 amino acids. Germline V gene sequence: CDR1 MRHNA, CDR2 SNTAGT. V was trimmed by 4 bases and J by 5 bases, leaving 14 bases between them.